This TCR beta chain appears in the sequencing data of a study of cytomegalovirus exposure and HLA in healthy donors. Primers included in the PCR were 60 Vbeta and 13 Jbeta primers. Data came from immunoSEQ multiplex PCR; TCRdb stores just in-frame clones and leaves some out. This sample has 180,000 or so clones, with 75% to 80% found just once. Points on this clone: Its target is unknown.

The CDR3 spans 15 residues. Germline V gene sequence: CDR1 SEHNR, CDR2 FQNEAQ (reference sequence). V was pared by 4 bases and J by 5 bases, with 10 bases of the junction left unmatched. Findings and caveats of the study: In a later analysis, more than 15,000 TCR beta sequences were associated with HLA alleles at 0.05 false discovery rate. Reports state that TCR beta sequences accurately predicted most subjects' HLA-A and HLA-B alleles. In a later analysis, an Asian-associated ancestry cluster reportedly showed fewer N-insertions than the approximately 620-donor mean.

The sequence was obtained from a man aged 35-49 years in good health and CMV-seropositive. The rearrangement uses TRBV7-9 and TRBJ1-1, with 7 bases matching TRBD1. Sequencing was done on a sample of PBMCs. The CDR3, as DNA: TGTGCCAGCAGCTATTCCCCCGGGACAGAAACTGAAGCTTTCTTT. Protein product: CASSYSPGTETEAFF. Filled out from reference TRBV7-9 and TRBJ1-1, the complete variable domain reads DTGVSQNPRHKITKRGQNVTFRCDPISEHNRLYWYRQTLGQGPEFLTYFQNEAQLEKSRLLSDRFSAERPKGSFSTLEIQRTEQGDSAMYLCASSYSPGTETEAFFGQGTRLTVV.